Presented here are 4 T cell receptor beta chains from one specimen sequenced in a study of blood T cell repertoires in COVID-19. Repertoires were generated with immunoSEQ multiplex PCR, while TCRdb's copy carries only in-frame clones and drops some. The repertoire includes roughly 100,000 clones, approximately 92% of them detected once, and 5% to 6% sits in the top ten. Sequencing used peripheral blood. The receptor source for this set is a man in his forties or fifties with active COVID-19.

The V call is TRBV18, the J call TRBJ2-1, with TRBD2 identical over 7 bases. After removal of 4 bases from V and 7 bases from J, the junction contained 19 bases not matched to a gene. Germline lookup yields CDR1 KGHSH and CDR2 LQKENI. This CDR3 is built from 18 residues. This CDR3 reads CASSRLPPGGGAGNEQFF. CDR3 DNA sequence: TGTGCCAGCTCACGACTCCCCCCGGGGGGAGGGGCGGGGAATGAGCAGTTCTTC.

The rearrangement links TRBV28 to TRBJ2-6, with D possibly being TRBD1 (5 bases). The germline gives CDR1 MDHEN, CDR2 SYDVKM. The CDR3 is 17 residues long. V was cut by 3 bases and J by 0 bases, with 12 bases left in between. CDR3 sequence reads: CASSFHRSNSGANVLTF. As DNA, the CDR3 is TGTGCCAGCAGTTTCCACAGGAGTAACTCTGGGGCCAACGTCCTGACTTTC.

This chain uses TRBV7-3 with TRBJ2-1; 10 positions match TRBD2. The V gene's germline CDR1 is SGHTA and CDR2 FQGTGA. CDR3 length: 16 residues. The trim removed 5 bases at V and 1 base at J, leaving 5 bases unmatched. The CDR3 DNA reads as TGTGCCAGCAGCCCTTCAGCGGGAGGGTCCTACAATGAGCAGTTCTTC. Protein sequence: CASSPSAGGSYNEQFF.

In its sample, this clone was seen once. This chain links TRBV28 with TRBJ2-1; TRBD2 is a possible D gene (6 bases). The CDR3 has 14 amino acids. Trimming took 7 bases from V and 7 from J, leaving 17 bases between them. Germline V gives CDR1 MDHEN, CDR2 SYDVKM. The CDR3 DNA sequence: TGTGCCAGCATCCCAGCGGGTCGATCAAATGAGCAGTTCTTC. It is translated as CASIPAGRSNEQFF.